This T cell receptor (beta chain) was recovered during a study of blood T cell repertoires in COVID-19. Study background: T cells, B-cell-depleted T cells, or PBMCs provided the cDNA or gDNA that served as material.

The CDR3 runs 16 residues. V shed 3 bases and J 7 bases; nucleotides not matched to a gene: 6. CDR1 SGHRS and CDR2 YFSETQ come from the germline V gene. The method was immunoSEQ multiplex PCR; TCRdb's version includes in-frame clones alone and lacks a portion of them. This sample yields about 70,000 clones, of which around 88% are seen a single time; 10% to 15% belongs to the top ten. This sequence originates from a human donor in a cohort sampled during active COVID-19. Sequenced input: peripheral blood. The V and J genes are TRBV5-1 and TRBJ2-1, with 14 bases that match TRBD2. CDR3 sequence reads: CASSYGLAGGRNEQFF. CDR3 coding DNA: TGCGCCAGCAGCTACGGACTAGCGGGGGGCCGGAATGAGCAGTTCTTC.